The 15 T cell receptor beta chains given below trace back to one sample, sequenced in a study of cytomegalovirus exposure and HLA in healthy donors. Primers for the PCR totalled 60 Vbeta and 13 Jbeta. Here immunoSEQ multiplex PCR was the method, and the copy in TCRdb shows in-frame clones only, minus some. In the table there are hundreds of thousands of clones, 80% to 85% of which are singletons. Sequences were obtained from PBMCs. The receptors here all came from a boy under 10 years old in good health and CMV-seronegative.

The V call is TRBV14, the J call TRBJ1-1, with 8 bases aligning to TRBD1. The ends lost 5 bases at V and 5 bases at J; junction bases unmatched: 7. This CDR3 spans 14 amino acids. Looked up from germline, CDR1 is SGHDN and CDR2 is FVKESK. The DNA of the CDR3 is TGTGCCAGCAGCTCATTACAGGGGGGTACTGAAGCTTTCTTT. Encoded protein: CASSSLQGGTEAFF.

V is TRBV7-9 and J is TRBJ2-3; 8 nucleotides agree with TRBD1. The CDR3 extends over 14 amino acids. With 3 bases clipped from V and 2 bases from J, the junction kept 1 base outside the gene matches. The V gene's germline CDR1 is SEHNR and CDR2 FQNEAQ (reference sequence). The CDR3 sequence: CASSLTGDTDTQYF. CDR3 sequence (DNA): TGTGCCAGCAGCTTGACAGGGGACACAGATACGCAGTATTTT.

This chain joins TRBV7-8 and TRBJ1-6; 11 positions agree with TRBD1. Losses at the gene ends were 5 bases for V and 10 bases for J; bases not matched to a gene: 7. CDR3 length: 15 residues. The germline gives CDR1 SGHVS, CDR2 FQNEAQ. The CDR3 bases are TGTGCCAGCAGCCTCCGGGACAGGGGGGACTCACCCCTCCACTTT. Protein: CASSLRDRGDSPLHF.

The chain couples TRBV5-5 to TRBJ2-7; possibly TRBD2 for D (6 bases). This CDR3 spans 14 amino acids. The germline V gene has CDR1 SGHKS and CDR2 YYEKEE (reference sequence). The V end was cut by 4 bases, the J end by 4 bases, with 15 bases between. CDR3 sequence: CASSPDGSVYEQYF. The CDR3 DNA follows: TGTGCCAGCAGCCCGGACGGGAGCGTTTACGAGCAGTACTTC.

A few counts support this clone. The rearrangement links TRBV2 to TRBJ1-1; D uncertain. Trimming removed 2 bases at V and 0 bases at J, with 10 bases between. The CDR3 consists of 15 residues. CDR1 is SNHLY, CDR2 FYNNEI, per germline. The CDR3 is CASSEPTGMNTEAFF. In DNA form, the CDR3 reads TGTGCCAGCAGTGAACCGACGGGAATGAACACTGAAGCTTTCTTT.

This sequence joins TRBV29-1 and TRBJ2-7; 7 bases fit TRBD1. The CDR3 totals 12 residues. The ends lost 4 bases at V and 5 bases at J; junction bases unmatched: 5. CDR1 is SQVTM and CDR2 is ANQGSEA in the germline V gene. CDR3 region: CSVGGQINEQYF. The CDR3 DNA sequence: TGCAGCGTTGGGGGACAGATTAACGAGCAGTACTTC.

The V call is TRBV6-4, the J call TRBJ2-7; D not certain. CDR1 and CDR2 from the germline V gene are MRHNA and SNTAGT. The CDR3 runs to 11 residues. With 8 bases removed from V and 2 bases from J, the gap between germline ends came to 7 bases. CDR3 residues: CASLVAYEQYF. The CDR3 bases are TGTGCCAGCCTAGTAGCCTACGAGCAGTACTTC.

V gene TRBV5-6 combines with J gene TRBJ2-3; D gene unclear. Germline CDR1 is SGHDT and CDR2 is YYEEEE. This CDR3 region has 14 residues. The germline V and J ends were trimmed by 1 base and 4 bases, with 10 bases remaining between them. DNA for the CDR3: TGTGCCAGCAGCTTGACCGGGTCCGCAGATACGCAGTATTTT. It translates to CASSLTGSADTQYF.

The table lists this clone with a few counts. V and J are TRBV6-1 and TRBJ1-5; unclear D gene. V lost 7 bases to trimming and J lost 7 bases, with 14 bases between them. This CDR3 is 13 amino acids long. CDR1 is MNHNS and CDR2 is SASEGT in the germline V gene. The CDR3 sequence is CASIVTGGQPQHF. CDR3 nucleotides: TGTGCCAGCATAGTAACCGGCGGGCAGCCCCAGCATTTT.

The DNA for the CDR3 is TGTGCCAGCAGCCTCGGGACAGGGCAGAGGAGAGAGACCCAGTACTTC. It translates to CASSLGTGQRRETQYF. This rearrangement joins TRBV7-2 to TRBJ2-5; 9 bases fit TRBD1. CDR3 size: 16 residues. Germline trimming cut 5 bases from V and 4 bases from J; bases unmatched to any gene: 11. The germline CDR1 and CDR2 sequences are SGHTA and FQGNSA.

The CDR3 region is CASSRTGGEGNTEAFF. The CDR3 DNA reads as TGTGCCAGCAGCCGGACAGGGGGCGAGGGGAACACTGAAGCTTTCTTT. The chain combines TRBV7-9 with TRBJ1-1, with 11 bases that match TRBD1. This CDR3 is built from 16 residues. Unmatched junction bases numbered 6, after V lost 5 bases and J lost 1 base. The germline V gene has CDR1 SEHNR and CDR2 FQNEAQ (reference sequence).

This chain connects TRBV6-1 to TRBJ1-1; maybe TRBD1 (6 bases). The CDR3 contains 14 residues. V was shortened by 5 bases and J by 5 bases, with 15 bases between the two germline ends. The germline CDR1 and CDR2 sequences are MNHNS and SASEGT. CDR3 sequence (DNA): TGTGCCAGCAGTCCCCCGAGTAGGGGGACTGAAGCTTTCTTT. Translating gives CASSPPSRGTEAFF.

The V call is TRBV11-2, the J call TRBJ2-1, with 8 positions matching TRBD2. Germline V lookup: CDR1 SGHAT, CDR2 FQNNGV. CDR3 length: 16 amino acids. With V trimmed by 6 bases and J by 7 bases, 14 bases remained unmatched. CDR3 protein: CASRPLEAGENNEQFF. CDR3 nucleotide sequence: TGTGCCAGCAGACCGCTCGAAGCGGGAGAAAATAATGAGCAGTTCTTC.

A single count supports this clone. This rearrangement joins TRBV11-2 to TRBJ1-1; the D is unclear. The CDR3 extends over 13 amino acids. In germline, CDR1 is SGHAT, CDR2 FQNNGV. Trimming took 5 bases from V and 1 from J, leaving 8 bases between them. The CDR3 DNA reads as TGTGCCAGCAGCGTTAACTCGAACACTGAAGCTTTCTTT. Protein product: CASSVNSNTEAFF.

The gene calls are TRBV5-5 and TRBJ1-1; D is possibly TRBD1 (5 bases). Between the trimmed V and J ends, which lost 1 base and 10 bases, there was a span of 17 bases. CDR1 and CDR2 (germline): SGHKS, YYEKEE (reference sequence). This CDR3 is built from 14 residues. The CDR3 sequence: CASSLLLGGAVAFF. Written as DNA, the CDR3 is TGTGCCAGCAGCTTGCTTTTGGGGGGAGCTGTAGCTTTCTTT.